This T cell receptor (beta chain) was found in a study of Ad26.COV2.S vaccination and SARS-CoV-2 variants. Treatment here: about 20 received Ad26.COV2.S at low or high dose, single or two shots; about 5 received placebo; per-sample allocation not given. Day 63 after the first vaccine or placebo injection was the time point for sampling. Libraries were prepared by immunoSEQ multiplex PCR; TCRdb keeps only in-frame clonotypes and omits some of them. In the table there are roughly 680,000 clones, roughly 90% of which are singletons. The TCR sequence derives from a person between 18 and 60 years old who received the Ad26.COV2.S COVID-19 vaccine or a placebo. The sequenced sample was peripheral blood, obtained in a trial of Ad26.COV2.S vaccine versus placebo.

The CDR3 loop reads CASNQGPNTEAFF. CDR3 coding DNA: TGTGCCAGCAATCAGGGGCCGAACACTGAAGCTTTCTTT. The V gene is TRBV6-5, the J gene TRBJ1-1, with TRBD1 as a possible D gene (6 bases). Trimming left V 7 bases short and J 1 base short, with 10 bases between. CDR1 is MNHEY, CDR2 SVGAGI, per germline. The CDR3 length is 13 residues.